These 18 T cell receptor beta chains share one sample of origin, sequenced in a study of cytomegalovirus exposure and HLA in healthy donors. Vbeta (60) and Jbeta (13) primers were used in the PCR. Method: immunoSEQ multiplex PCR; TCRdb's copy keeps in-frame clones and lacks some. Among 100,000 or so clones listed, approximately 63% were seen once. The sequencing input was PBMCs. All receptors derive from a woman under 40 in good health and CMV-seronegative.

The chain recombines TRBV18 with TRBJ1-5; 8 nucleotides agree with TRBD1. The CDR3 consists of 15 residues. Trimming took 4 bases from V and 5 from J; bases not matched to a gene: 7. Germline values: CDR1 KGHSH, CDR2 LQKENI. The CDR3: CASSRLTGVDQPQHF. CDR3 bases: TGTGCCAGCTCACGATTGACAGGGGTTGATCAGCCCCAGCATTTT.

This clone has a single count. This rearrangement joins TRBV6-4 to TRBJ2-3, with 11 nucleotides matching TRBD2. The V gene's germline CDR1 is MRHNA and CDR2 SNTAGT. With 3 bases clipped from V and 3 bases from J, the junction kept 2 bases outside the gene matches. The CDR3 is 15 residues long. The CDR3 spells CASSEGLAVTDTQYF. CDR3 nucleotides: TGTGCCAGCAGTGAGGGACTAGCGGTAACAGATACGCAGTATTTT.

V is TRBV28 and J is TRBJ2-7; no reliable D call. Germline CDR1 MDHEN, CDR2 SYDVKM. The V gene lost 2 bases and the J gene lost 4 bases, with 6 bases spanning the gap. This CDR3 has 12 residues. Here the CDR3 reads CASSLPGYEQYF. As DNA, the CDR3 is TGTGCCAGCAGTTTACCCGGGTACGAGCAGTACTTC.

This clone appeared a single time. The chain recombines TRBV7-2 with TRBJ2-7; D might be TRBD2 (6 bases). The V gene's germline CDR1 is SGHTA and CDR2 FQGNSA. This CDR3 has 13 amino acids. The germline V and J ends were trimmed by 0 bases and 6 bases, with 9 bases remaining between them. The CDR3 sequence: CASSLAVTSEQYF. In DNA form, the CDR3 reads TGTGCCAGCAGCTTAGCTGTGACTAGCGAGCAGTACTTC.

The CDR3 DNA sequence: TGCGCCAGCAGTGATAGCGGGAGCTCCTACGAGCAGTACTTC. It translates to CASSDSGSSYEQYF. This chain joins TRBV10-1 and TRBJ2-7; 9 nucleotides line up with TRBD2. Trimming at V came to 3 bases and at J to 0 bases, leaving 0 bases not matched to a gene. There are 14 residues in the CDR3. Germline-derived CDR1 and CDR2 are WNHNN and SYGVQD (reference sequence).

A note on this clone: Sequence at one end of the junction differs from germline and may be a read error. Other DNA sequences in this specimen translate into the identical CDR3. The chain employs TRBV6-5 and TRBJ2-7; perhaps TRBD1 as D (5 bases). Germline values: CDR1 MNHEY, CDR2 SVGAGI. CDR3 length: 13 amino acids. CDR3 coding DNA: TGCGCCAGCAGTTATCAGGGTGAGCACGAGCAGTACTTC. Translating gives CASSYQGEHEQYF.

The CDR3 loop reads CASSPRGSLPGYGYTF. CDR3 DNA sequence: TGTGCCAGCAGTCCCAGGGGGAGCCTCCCTGGGTATGGCTACACCTTC. The chain has TRBV28 and TRBJ1-2; 7 bases are shared with TRBD1. The CDR3 sequence is 16 residues long. J lost 5 bases, V lost 5 bases, and 14 bases had no gene match. Germline values: CDR1 MDHEN, CDR2 SYDVKM.

The chain is built from TRBV13 and TRBJ2-3, with a weak D call TRBD2 (6 bases). From germline, CDR1 is PRHDT and CDR2 FYEKMQ (reference sequence). This CDR3 contains 16 residues. The V end was cut by 1 base, the J end by 2 bases, with 13 bases between. In DNA, the CDR3 is TGTGCCAGCAGCTTAGTTCGAGGGAGGATCACAGATACGCAGTATTTT. Translation: CASSLVRGRITDTQYF.

The chain links TRBV6-1 to TRBJ1-4, with D unresolved. The CDR3 totals 15 residues. Germline V lookup: CDR1 MNHNS, CDR2 SASEGT. The V end lost 8 bases, the J end lost 8 bases, and 21 bases lay between the germline ends. This CDR3 is CASCPTRQIGEKLFF. The CDR3 DNA sequence: TGTGCCAGCTGCCCAACTAGACAAATCGGGGAAAAACTGTTTTTT.

The genes are TRBV4-2 and TRBJ2-4; 7 positions agree with TRBD2. Germline CDR1 reads LGHNA; CDR2 reads YNFKEQ. This CDR3 is 17 amino acids long. The V segment lost 3 bases and the J segment 0 bases; nucleotides outside the gene matches: 8. CDR3 sequence reads: CASSQAGTTKAKNIQYF. The CDR3 region has the DNA TGTGCCAGCAGCCAGGCCGGGACTACCAAAGCCAAAAACATTCAGTACTTC.

The chain is built from TRBV6-5 and TRBJ2-7; D might be TRBD2 (6 bases). The V gene's germline CDR1 is MNHEY and CDR2 SVGAGI. The CDR3 loop spans 13 amino acids. Trimming took off 0 bases at V and 6 bases at J, with 9 bases between the two ends. DNA for the CDR3: TGTGCCAGCAGTTACTCGACGGGGGTCGAGCAGTACTTC. Amino acids: CASSYSTGVEQYF.

The chain employs TRBV6-6 and TRBJ1-2; D is ambiguous. This CDR3 contains 15 residues. The V gene lost 5 bases and the J gene lost 5 bases, with 18 bases spanning the gap. Germline V gene lookup returns CDR1 MNHNY and CDR2 SVGAGI (reference sequence). The CDR3 loop reads CASSTFSDKPYGYTF. The DNA for the CDR3 is TGTGCCAGCAGTACTTTTTCTGACAAACCGTATGGCTACACCTTC.

The V call is TRBV9, the J call TRBJ2-3; TRBD1 is a possible D gene (6 bases). The length of the CDR3 is 15 residues. V gave up 0 bases and J gave up 4 bases, with 12 bases separating them. Germline V gene lookup returns CDR1 SGDLS and CDR2 YYNGEE. CDR3 residues: CASSVGGLGADTQYF. The CDR3 coding sequence is TGTGCCAGCAGCGTAGGGGGGCTCGGGGCAGATACGCAGTATTTT.

This clone was counted a few times. The rearrangement uses TRBV7-6 and TRBJ2-2; 8 nucleotides align to TRBD2. V lost 1 base to trimming and J lost 4 bases; unmatched junction nucleotides: 2. Germline V gives CDR1 SGHVS, CDR2 FNYEAQ. This CDR3 contains 15 residues. This chain's CDR3 is CASSLGAGGTGELFF. CDR3 coding DNA: TGTGCCAGCAGCTTAGGGGCGGGGGGCACCGGGGAGCTGTTTTTT.

V gene TRBV5-1 combines with J gene TRBJ1-1; D might be TRBD1 (6 bases). Germline CDR1 reads SGHRS; CDR2 reads YFSETQ. V was shortened by 2 bases and J by 7 bases, with 12 bases between the two germline ends. This CDR3 spans 13 amino acids. CDR3 DNA sequence: TGCGCCAGCAGCTTTGGCAGGGGTCTTGAAGCTTTCTTT. It translates to CASSFGRGLEAFF.

The V and J genes are TRBV7-9 and TRBJ2-6; a possible D gene is TRBD1 (6 bases). The germline V and J ends were trimmed by 5 bases and 2 bases, with 16 bases remaining between them. The CDR3 covers 17 residues. CDR1 and CDR2 (germline): SEHNR, FQNEAQ (reference sequence). CDR3 amino acids: CASSHKQGSAGANVLTF. The CDR3, as DNA: TGTGCCAGCAGCCATAAACAGGGTAGCGCTGGGGCCAACGTCCTGACTTTC.

The chain couples TRBV29-1 to TRBJ1-2; 7 bases match TRBD1. The CDR3 spans 13 residues. The junction had 10 bases not matched to a gene; V was cut back by 4 bases and J by 8 bases. Germline CDR1 SQVTM, CDR2 ANQGSEA. The CDR3 region is CSVGDSLLGGYTF. The CDR3 DNA reads TGCAGCGTTGGGGACAGCTTATTGGGGGGCTACACCTTC.

The CDR3 nucleotides read TGTGCCAGCAGCTTAGGCGGCCAGCCGGGAGGGACGCAGTATTTT. It codes for CASSLGGQPGGTQYF. The chain links TRBV7-9 to TRBJ2-3, with 8 positions matching TRBD2. Losses at the gene ends were 1 base for V and 9 bases for J; bases not matched to a gene: 9. There are 15 residues in the CDR3. In germline, CDR1 is SEHNR, CDR2 FQNEAQ (reference sequence). The whole variable domain, remainder taken from reference TRBV7-9 and TRBJ2-3, is DTGVSQNPRHKITKRGQNVTFRCDPISEHNRLYWYRQTLGQGPEFLTYFQNEAQLEKSRLLSDRFSAERPKGSFSTLEIQRTEQGDSAMYLCASSLGGQPGGTQYFGPGTRLTVL.